This TCR beta chain was captured by sequencing in a study of T cells expressing NK-cell markers. cDNA encoding TCR beta was synthesized via 5'RACE template switching incorporating UMIs. Reanalyzing the 5' RACE reads, TCRdb keeps one entry per CDR3 protein, without DNA. Found here are about 430,000 distinct CDR3 sequences; the top ten clones hold almost 1.5%. This TCR came from a woman between 50 and 59 years old in good health. Sequenced sample: blood T cells: a sorted CD56 or NKG2C T cell subset, CD4+ or CD8+ T cells, or bulk PBMC T cells (not recorded which).

The CDR3 sequence: CASGLVRALAGDTQYF. The chain carries TRBV12-5 and TRBJ2-3; TCRdb's D call, TRBD2, is unchecked because there is no DNA. The germline CDR1 and CDR2 sequences are LGHNT and FRNRAP. This CDR3 has 16 amino acids.